A selection of T cell receptor beta chains follows, all from one sample in a study of blood T cells in healthy people across ages. TCRdb recomputed calls from the 5' RACE reads with MiXCR, one row per CDR3 protein. The repertoire includes hundreds of thousands of distinct CDR3 sequences, around two fifths of them detected once, and 30% sits in the top ten. Sequencing input: blood. The receptors stem from a man older than 75 in good health. Each CDR3 is given with its conserved first and last residue. The order of the fields is J gene, D gene, V gene, CDR3 protein. A D gene is named only where the DNA matches it firmly.

TRBJ2-3,NA,TRBV11-2,CASSYDISDTQYF
NA,TRBD1,TRBV6-5,CASSYGTGAETQYF
TRBJ1-6,TRBD1,TRBV28,CASSPYRGESPLHF
TRBJ2-7,TRBD2,TRBV14,CASSPRLASEQYF
TRBJ2-3,NA,TRBV27,CATKSRSSTGDTQYF
TRBJ1-1,NA,TRBV20-1,CSARETLNTEAFF
TRBJ2-5,NA,TRBV6-6,CASSSSSRVETQYF
TRBJ2-7,NA,TRBV10-3,CAISENRDTYEQYF
TRBJ1-1,TRBD1,TRBV5-1,CASSLSQPNRGRMNTEAFF
TRBJ2-3,TRBD1,TRBV24-1,CATSPGTGLIDTQYF
TRBJ2-1,NA,TRBV2,CASRSREAQNEQFF
NA,NA,TRBV5-1,CASSQRAGRLGNEQYF
TRBJ1-6,NA,TRBV6-2/TRBV6-3,CATRTVQNSPLHF
NA,NA,TRBV6-2/TRBV6-3,CASSGGKRGAEQYF
TRBJ2-3,TRBD2,TRBV4-2,CASSLTVAGSTDTQYF
TRBJ1-1,TRBD1,TRBV7-2,CASSLWAGQANTEAFF
TRBJ2-5,NA,TRBV20-1,CSARTAPTQYF
TRBJ2-7,TRBD1,TRBV18,CASSPRRDSIYEQYF
TRBJ1-6,NA,TRBV12-3/TRBV12-4,CASSFGTGRSPLHF
TRBJ2-1,TRBD2,TRBV4-3,CASSHGTSGSNEQFF
TRBJ1-2,NA,TRBV29-1,CSVGDKDYGYTF
TRBJ2-1,TRBD2,TRBV20-1,CSATLGLVYNEQFF
TRBJ1-1,TRBD1,TRBV10-2,CASSRQGSTEAFF
TRBJ2-5,NA,TRBV7-8,CASSLVGVQTETQYF
TRBJ2-7,TRBD2,TRBV29-1,CSVESPLAGNYEQYF
TRBJ2-7,NA,TRBV20-1,CSATRGGGYEQYF
TRBJ1-5,NA,TRBV20-1,CSARDLTEGNQPQHF
TRBJ2-7,TRBD1,TRBV20-1,CSASLGQANYEQYF
TRBJ2-4,NA,TRBV20-1,CSAIGTLNIQYF
TRBJ2-7,TRBD2,TRBV5-8,CASSRTSGDLYEQYF
TRBJ2-1,TRBD2,TRBV11-2,CASSLAQRESEQFF
TRBJ2-3,NA,TRBV7-9,CASSLAGAGGDTQYF
TRBJ2-2,TRBD2,TRBV20-1,CSARDTSVPFTGELFF
TRBJ2-4,TRBD2,TRBV5-1,CASSTGLAGALAKNIQYF
TRBJ2-7,NA,TRBV7-2,CASSLEAGPGEQYF
NA,NA,TRBV29-1,CSAGVGKDEQYF
TRBJ2-3,NA,TRBV6-6,CASSYLGITDTQYF
TRBJ2-5,TRBD1,TRBV9,CASSVGGTGGLETQYF
TRBJ1-1,NA,TRBV12-5,CASGVGGEAFF
NA,NA,TRBV20-1,CSAVQSGLTYNEQYF